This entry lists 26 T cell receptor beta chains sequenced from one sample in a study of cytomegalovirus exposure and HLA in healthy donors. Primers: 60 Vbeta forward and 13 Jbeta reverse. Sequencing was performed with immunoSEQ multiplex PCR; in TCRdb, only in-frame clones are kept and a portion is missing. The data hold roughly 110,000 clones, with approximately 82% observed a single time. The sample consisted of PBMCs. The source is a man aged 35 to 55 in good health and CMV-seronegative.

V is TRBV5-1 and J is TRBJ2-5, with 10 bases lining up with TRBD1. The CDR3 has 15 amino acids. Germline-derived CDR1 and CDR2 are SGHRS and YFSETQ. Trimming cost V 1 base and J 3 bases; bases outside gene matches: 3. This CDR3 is CASSLYGTGEETQYF. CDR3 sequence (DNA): TGCGCCAGCAGCTTGTACGGGACAGGGGAAGAGACCCAGTACTTC.

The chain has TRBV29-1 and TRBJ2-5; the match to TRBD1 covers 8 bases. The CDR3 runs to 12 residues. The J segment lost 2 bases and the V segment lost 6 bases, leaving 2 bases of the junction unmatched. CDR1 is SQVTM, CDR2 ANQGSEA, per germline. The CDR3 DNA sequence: TGCAGCGTCGACAGGGGACAAGAGACCCAGTACTTC. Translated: CSVDRGQETQYF.

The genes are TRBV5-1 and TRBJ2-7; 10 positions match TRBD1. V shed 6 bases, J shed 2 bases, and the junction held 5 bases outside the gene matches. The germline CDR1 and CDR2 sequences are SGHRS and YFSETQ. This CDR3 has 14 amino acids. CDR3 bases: TGCGCCAGCAAGCGACAGGGGGCCACCTACGAGCAGTACTTC. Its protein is CASKRQGATYEQYF.

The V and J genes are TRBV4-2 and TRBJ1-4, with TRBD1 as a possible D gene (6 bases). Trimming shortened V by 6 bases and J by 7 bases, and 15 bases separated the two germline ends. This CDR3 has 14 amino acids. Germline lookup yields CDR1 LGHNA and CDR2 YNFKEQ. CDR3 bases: TGTGCCAGCAGGGGGGAGGGGGTAGGTGAAAAACTGTTTTTT. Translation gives CASRGEGVGEKLFF.

CDR3 protein: CASSPGQNTGELFF. The DNA for the CDR3 is TGTGCCAGCAGTCCGGGACAAAACACCGGGGAGCTGTTTTTT. V is TRBV27 and J is TRBJ2-2; tentatively, D is TRBD1 (6 bases). With 5 bases removed from V and 2 bases from J, the gap between germline ends came to 9 bases. This CDR3 has 14 amino acids. Germline CDR1 is MNHEY and CDR2 is SMNVEV (reference sequence).

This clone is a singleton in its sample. This chain's CDR3 is CASSLGTSGGNTQYF. The CDR3 DNA sequence: TGTGCCAGCAGCTTGGGGACTAGCGGGGGAAATACGCAGTATTTT. V usage is TRBV7-2 and J usage is TRBJ2-3; TRBD2 aligns across 14 bases. The CDR3 contains 15 residues. CDR1 is SGHTA, CDR2 FQGNSA, per germline. V trimming: 3 bases; J trimming: 7 bases; junction bases outside the gene matches: 3.

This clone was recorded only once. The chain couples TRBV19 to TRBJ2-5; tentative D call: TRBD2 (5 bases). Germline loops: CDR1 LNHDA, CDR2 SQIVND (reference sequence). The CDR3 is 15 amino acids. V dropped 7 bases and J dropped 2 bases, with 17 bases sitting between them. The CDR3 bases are TGTGCCAGTAACGGGGTCGGACGGGGACAAGAGACCCAGTACTTC. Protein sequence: CASNGVGRGQETQYF.

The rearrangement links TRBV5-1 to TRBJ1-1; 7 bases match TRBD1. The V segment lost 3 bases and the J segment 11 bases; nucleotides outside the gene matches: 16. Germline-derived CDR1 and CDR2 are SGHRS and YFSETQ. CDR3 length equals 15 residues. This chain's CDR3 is CASSWGMGQSVEAFF. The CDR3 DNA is TGCGCCAGCAGCTGGGGAATGGGACAGTCGGTGGAGGCTTTCTTT. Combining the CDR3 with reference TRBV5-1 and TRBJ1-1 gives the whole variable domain KAGVTQTPRYLIKTRGQQVTLSCSPISGHRSVSWYQQTPGQGLQFLFEYFSETQRNKGNFPGRFSGRQFSNSRSEMNVSTLELGDSALYLCASSWGMGQSVEAFFGQGTRLTVV.

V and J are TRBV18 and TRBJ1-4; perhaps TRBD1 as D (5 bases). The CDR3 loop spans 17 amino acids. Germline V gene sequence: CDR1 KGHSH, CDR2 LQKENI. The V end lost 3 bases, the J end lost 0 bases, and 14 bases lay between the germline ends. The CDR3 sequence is CASSPTLTEATNEKLFF. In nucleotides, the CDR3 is TGTGCCAGCTCACCCACTTTGACAGAGGCAACTAATGAAAAACTGTTTTTT.

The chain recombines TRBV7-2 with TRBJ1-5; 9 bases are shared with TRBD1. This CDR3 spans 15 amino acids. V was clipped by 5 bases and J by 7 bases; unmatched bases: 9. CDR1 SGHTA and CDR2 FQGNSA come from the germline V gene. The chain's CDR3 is CASSPRTGAGQPQHF. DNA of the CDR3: TGTGCCAGCAGCCCAAGGACAGGGGCAGGGCAGCCCCAGCATTTT.

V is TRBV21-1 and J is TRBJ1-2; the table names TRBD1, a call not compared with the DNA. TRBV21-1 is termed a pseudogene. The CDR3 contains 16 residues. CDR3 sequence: CASSRVPGQGGDGYTF. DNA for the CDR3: TGTGCCAGCAGCAGAGTACCGGGACAGGGTGGGGATGGCTACACCTTC.

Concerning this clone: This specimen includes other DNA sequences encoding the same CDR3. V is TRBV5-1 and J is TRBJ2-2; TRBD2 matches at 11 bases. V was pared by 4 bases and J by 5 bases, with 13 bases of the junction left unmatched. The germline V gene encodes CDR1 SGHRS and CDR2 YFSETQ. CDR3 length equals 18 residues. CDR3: CASSPGLAGVGGTGELFF. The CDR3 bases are TGCGCCAGCAGCCCCGGACTAGCGGGTGTCGGGGGAACCGGGGAGCTGTTTTTT.

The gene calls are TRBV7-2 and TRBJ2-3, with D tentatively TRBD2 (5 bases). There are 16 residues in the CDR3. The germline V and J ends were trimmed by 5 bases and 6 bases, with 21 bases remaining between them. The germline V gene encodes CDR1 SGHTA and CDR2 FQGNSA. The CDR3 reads CASSRGLASRRDTQYF. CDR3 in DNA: TGTGCCAGCAGCCGTGGGCTCGCTAGCCGGAGGGATACGCAGTATTTT.

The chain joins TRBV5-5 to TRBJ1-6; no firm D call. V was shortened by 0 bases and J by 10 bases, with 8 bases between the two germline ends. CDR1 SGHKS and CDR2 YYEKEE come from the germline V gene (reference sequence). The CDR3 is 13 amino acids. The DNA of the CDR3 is TGTGCCAGCAGCTTGGTGGAGTCGTCACCCCTCCACTTT. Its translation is CASSLVESSPLHF.

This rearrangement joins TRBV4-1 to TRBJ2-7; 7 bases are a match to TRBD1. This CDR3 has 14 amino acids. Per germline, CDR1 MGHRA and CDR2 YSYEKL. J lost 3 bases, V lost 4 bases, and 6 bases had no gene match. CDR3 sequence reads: CASSLQAGGYEQYF. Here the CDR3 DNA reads TGCGCCAGCAGCCTGCAAGCAGGGGGCTACGAGCAGTACTTC.

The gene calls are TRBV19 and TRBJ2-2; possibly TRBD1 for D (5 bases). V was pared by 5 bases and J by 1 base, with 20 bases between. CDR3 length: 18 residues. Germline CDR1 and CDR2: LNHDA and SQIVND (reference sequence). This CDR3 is CASSSRVARQLNTGELFF. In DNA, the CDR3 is TGTGCCAGTAGTTCGAGAGTCGCTAGACAGCTGAACACCGGGGAGCTGTTTTTT.

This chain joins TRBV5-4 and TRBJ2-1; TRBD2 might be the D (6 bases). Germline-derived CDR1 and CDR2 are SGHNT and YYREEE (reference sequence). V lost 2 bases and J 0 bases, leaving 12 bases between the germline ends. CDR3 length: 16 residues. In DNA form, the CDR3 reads TGTGCCAGCAGCTTAGGCGGGGCTAGCTCCTACAATGAGCAGTTCTTC. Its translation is CASSLGGASSYNEQFF.

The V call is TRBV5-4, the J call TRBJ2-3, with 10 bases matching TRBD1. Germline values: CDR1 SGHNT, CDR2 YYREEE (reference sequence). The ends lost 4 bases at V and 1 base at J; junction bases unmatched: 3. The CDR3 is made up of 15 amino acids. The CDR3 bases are TGTGCCAGCAGCAGAGGACAGGGGGGCACAGATACGCAGTATTTT. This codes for CASSRGQGGTDTQYF.

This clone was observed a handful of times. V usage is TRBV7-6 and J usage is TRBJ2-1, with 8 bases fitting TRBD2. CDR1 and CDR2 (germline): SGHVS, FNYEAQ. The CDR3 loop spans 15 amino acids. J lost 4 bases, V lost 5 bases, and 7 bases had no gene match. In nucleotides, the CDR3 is TGTGCCAGCAGCCGATCCGGGACTAGATACAATGAGCAGTTCTTC. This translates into CASSRSGTRYNEQFF.

Here the CDR3 DNA reads TGTGCCAGCAGTGTAAATTCGGGGGGCGACACTGAAGCTTTCTTT. This gives the protein CASSVNSGGDTEAFF. This rearrangement joins TRBV25-1 to TRBJ1-1; D perhaps matches TRBD1 (6 bases). CDR1 MGHDK and CDR2 SYGVNS come from the germline V gene. This CDR3 spans 15 amino acids. The V end lost 4 bases, the J end lost 3 bases, and 15 bases lay between the germline ends.

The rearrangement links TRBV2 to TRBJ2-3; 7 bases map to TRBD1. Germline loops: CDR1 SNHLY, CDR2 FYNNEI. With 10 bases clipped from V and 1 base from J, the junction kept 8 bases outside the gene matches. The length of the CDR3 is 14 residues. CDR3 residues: CAIEDRTRTDTQYF. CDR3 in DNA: TGTGCCATTGAGGACAGGACGCGCACAGATACGCAGTATTTT.

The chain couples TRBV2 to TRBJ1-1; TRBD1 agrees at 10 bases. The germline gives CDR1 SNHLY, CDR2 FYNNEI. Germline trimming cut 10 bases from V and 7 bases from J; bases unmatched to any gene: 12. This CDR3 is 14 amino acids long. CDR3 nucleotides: TGTGCCACAAATCGGGACAGGGGATATGGTGAAGCTTTCTTT. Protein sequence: CATNRDRGYGEAFF.

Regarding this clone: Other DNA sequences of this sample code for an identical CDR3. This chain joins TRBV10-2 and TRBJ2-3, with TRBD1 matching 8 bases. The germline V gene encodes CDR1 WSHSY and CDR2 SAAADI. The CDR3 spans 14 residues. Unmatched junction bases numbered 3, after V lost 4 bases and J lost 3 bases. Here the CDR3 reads CASSVTGGTDTQYF. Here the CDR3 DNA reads TGCGCCAGCAGTGTTACAGGGGGTACAGATACGCAGTATTTT.

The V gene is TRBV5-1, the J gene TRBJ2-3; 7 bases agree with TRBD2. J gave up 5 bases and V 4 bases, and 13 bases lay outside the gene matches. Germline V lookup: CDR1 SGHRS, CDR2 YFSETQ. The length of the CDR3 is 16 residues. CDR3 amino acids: CASSRSRGSSGDTQYF. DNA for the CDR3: TGCGCCAGCAGCCGATCAAGGGGATCTAGCGGAGATACGCAGTATTTT.

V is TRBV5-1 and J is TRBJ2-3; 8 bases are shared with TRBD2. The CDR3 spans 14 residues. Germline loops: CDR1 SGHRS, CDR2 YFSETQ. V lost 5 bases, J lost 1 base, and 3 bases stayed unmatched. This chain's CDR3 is CASRPGLGTDTQYF. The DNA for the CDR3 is TGCGCCAGCAGACCGGGACTAGGCACAGATACGCAGTATTTT.

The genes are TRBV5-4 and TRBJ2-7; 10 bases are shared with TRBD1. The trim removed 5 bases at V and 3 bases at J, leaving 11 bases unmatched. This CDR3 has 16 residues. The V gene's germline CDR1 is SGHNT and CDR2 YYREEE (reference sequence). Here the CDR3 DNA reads TGTGCCAGCAGTTTTGGGGGACAGGGGAGAGTCTACGAGCAGTACTTC. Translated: CASSFGGQGRVYEQYF.